This T cell receptor (beta chain) was sequenced in a study of sequential checkpoint blockade in melanoma. Study in general: Randomization was 1:1 between first-line nivolumab→ipilimumab and ipilimumab→nivolumab.

Treatment: randomized to nivolumab then ipilimumab (arm A) or the reverse (arm B). TCRdb's table, derived via immunoSEQ multiplex PCR, lists solely in-frame clones and lacks some. The repertoire holds tens of thousands of clones, 30% to 35% seen once, with more than 1.5% in the top ten. The V and J ends lost 6 bases and 3 bases respectively, with 5 bases between them. Germline CDR1 and CDR2: LNHDA and SQIVND (reference sequence). The CDR3 length is 11 residues. This clone appeared a few times. The chain couples TRBV19 to TRBJ1-1; no firm D call. The origin of this receptor is a human donor with melanoma. The material was tumor tissue (inferred from file names), obtained from a patient given nivolumab and ipilimumab in sequence. CDR3 DNA sequence: TGTGCCAGTAGGAGGTACACTGAAGCTTTCTTT. This codes for CASRRYTEAFF.